This T cell receptor beta chain was identified in a study of CD8 T cells in Susac syndrome. This CDR3 is 17 amino acids long. The V segment lost 4 bases and the J segment 2 bases; nucleotides outside the gene matches: 10. Reverse transcription of 0.5 to 1 ug RNA was performed with random hexamers. TCRdb called the immunoSEQ multiplex PCR reads again in MiXCR, with one record for every CDR3 protein. The data show approximately 100,000 distinct CDR3 sequences, about nine tenths seen once. The gene calls are TRBV12-3 or TRBV12-4 and TRBJ2-5; the match to TRBD2 covers 10 bases. The source of this sequence is a human donor in good health. Source material: CD4+ T cells from PBMCs. CDR3 coding DNA: TGTGCCAGCAGTTACAGCGGGGGGGCCGTGGGTCAAGAGACCCAGTACTTC. This translates into CASSYSGGAVGQETQYF.